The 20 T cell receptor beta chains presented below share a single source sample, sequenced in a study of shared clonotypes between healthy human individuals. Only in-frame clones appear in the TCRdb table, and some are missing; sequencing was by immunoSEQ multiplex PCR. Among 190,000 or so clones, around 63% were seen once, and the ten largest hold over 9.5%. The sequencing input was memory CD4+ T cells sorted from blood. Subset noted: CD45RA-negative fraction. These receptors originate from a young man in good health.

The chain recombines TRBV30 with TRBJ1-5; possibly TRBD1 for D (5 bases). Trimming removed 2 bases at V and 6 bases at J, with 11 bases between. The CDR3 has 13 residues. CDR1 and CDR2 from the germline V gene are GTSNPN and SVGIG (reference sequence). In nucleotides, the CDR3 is TGTGCCTGGAGTAGCCAGGGAGGTCAGCCCCAGCATTTT. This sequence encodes CAWSSQGGQPQHF.

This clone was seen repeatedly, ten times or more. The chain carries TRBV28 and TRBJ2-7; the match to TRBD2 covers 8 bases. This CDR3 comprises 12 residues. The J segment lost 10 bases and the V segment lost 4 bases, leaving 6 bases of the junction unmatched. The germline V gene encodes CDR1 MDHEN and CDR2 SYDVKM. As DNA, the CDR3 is TGTGCCAGCAGTTCGGGACTAGTCCCACAGTACTTC. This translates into CASSSGLVPQYF.

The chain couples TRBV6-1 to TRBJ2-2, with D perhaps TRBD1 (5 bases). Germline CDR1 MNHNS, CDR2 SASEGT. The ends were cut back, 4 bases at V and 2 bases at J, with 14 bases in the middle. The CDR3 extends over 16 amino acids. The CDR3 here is CASSANVGANTGELFF. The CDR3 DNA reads TGTGCCAGCAGTGCCAATGTAGGGGCAAACACCGGGGAGCTGTTTTTT.

CDR3 region: CASRAGNYGYTF. For the CDR3, the DNA is TGTGCCAGCAGGGCCGGTAACTATGGCTACACCTTC. The chain links TRBV6-1 to TRBJ1-2; D ambiguous. The CDR3 is 12 amino acids. Deletions cut 6 bases from V and 1 base from J, with 6 bases between. Germline V CDR1 and CDR2: MNHNS, SASEGT.

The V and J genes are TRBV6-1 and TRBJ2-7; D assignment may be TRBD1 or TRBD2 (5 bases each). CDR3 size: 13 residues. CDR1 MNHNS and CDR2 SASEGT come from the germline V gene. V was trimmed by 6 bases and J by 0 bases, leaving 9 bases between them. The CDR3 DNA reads TGTGCCAGCAGCCGGGACCACTCCTACGAGCAGTACTTC. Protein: CASSRDHSYEQYF.

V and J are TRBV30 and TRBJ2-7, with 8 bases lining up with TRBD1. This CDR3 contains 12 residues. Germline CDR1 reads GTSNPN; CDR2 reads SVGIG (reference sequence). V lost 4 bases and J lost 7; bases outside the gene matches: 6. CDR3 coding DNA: TGTGCCTGGATGGGACAGGTGGGAGAGCAGTACTTC. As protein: CAWMGQVGEQYF. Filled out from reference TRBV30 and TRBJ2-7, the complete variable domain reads SQTIHQWPATLVQPVGSPLSLECTVEGTSNPNLYWYRQAAGRGLQLLFYSVGIGQISSEVPQNLSASRPQDRQFILSSKKLLLSDSGFYLCAWMGQVGEQYFGPGTRLTVT.

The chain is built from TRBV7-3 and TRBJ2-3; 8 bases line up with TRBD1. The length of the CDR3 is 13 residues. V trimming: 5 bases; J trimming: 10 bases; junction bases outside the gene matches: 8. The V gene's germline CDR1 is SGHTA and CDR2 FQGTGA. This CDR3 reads CASSATGGWSQYF. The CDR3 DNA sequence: TGTGCCAGCAGCGCTACAGGGGGTTGGTCGCAGTATTTT.

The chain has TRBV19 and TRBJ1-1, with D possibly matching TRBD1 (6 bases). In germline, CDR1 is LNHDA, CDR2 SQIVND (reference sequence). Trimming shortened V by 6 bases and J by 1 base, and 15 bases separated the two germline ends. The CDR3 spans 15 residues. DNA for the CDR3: TGTGCCAGTAGGGGGCAGGGGAAATGGAACACTGAAGCTTTCTTT. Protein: CASRGQGKWNTEAFF.

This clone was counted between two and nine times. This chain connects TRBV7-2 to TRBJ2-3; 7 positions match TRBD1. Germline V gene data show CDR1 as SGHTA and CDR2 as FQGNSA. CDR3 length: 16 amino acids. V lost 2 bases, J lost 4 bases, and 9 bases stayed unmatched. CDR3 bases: TGTGCCAGCAGCTTACGGGCAGGGGGAAGGGCAGATACGCAGTATTTT. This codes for CASSLRAGGRADTQYF.

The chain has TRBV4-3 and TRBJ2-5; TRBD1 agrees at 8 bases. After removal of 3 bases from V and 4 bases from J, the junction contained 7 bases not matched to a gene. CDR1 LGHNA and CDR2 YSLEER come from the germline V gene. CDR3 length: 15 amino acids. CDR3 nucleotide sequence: TGCGCCAGCAGCCAGCAGGGGGCGGTAGGAGAGACCCAGTACTTC. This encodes CASSQQGAVGETQYF.

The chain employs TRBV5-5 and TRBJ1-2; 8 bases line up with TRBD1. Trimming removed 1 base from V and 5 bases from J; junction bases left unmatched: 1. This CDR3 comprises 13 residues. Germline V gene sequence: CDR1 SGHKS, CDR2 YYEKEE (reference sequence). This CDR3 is CASSLWTGYGYTF. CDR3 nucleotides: TGTGCCAGCAGCTTGTGGACAGGGTATGGCTACACCTTC.

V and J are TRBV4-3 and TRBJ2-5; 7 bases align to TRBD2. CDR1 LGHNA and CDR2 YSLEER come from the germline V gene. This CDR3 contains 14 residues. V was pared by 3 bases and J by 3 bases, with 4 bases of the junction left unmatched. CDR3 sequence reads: CASSHLSGEETQYF. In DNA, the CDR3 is TGCGCCAGCAGCCACCTCAGCGGGGAAGAGACCCAGTACTTC.

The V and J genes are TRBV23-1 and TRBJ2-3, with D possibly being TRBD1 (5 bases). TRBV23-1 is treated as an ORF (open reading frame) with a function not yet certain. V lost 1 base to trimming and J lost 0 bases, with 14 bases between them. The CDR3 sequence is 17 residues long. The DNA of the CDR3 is TGCGCCAGCAGTCAATGTGTTGACAGAACTAGCACAGATACGCAGTATTTT. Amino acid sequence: CASSQCVDRTSTDTQYF.

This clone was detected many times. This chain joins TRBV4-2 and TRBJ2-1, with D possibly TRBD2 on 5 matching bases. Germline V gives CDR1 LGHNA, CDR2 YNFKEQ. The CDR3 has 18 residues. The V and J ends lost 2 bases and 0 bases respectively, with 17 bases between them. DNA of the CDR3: TGTGCCAGCAGCCAACTGGAGTTTACGGGGAGCTCCTACAATGAGCAGTTCTTC. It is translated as CASSQLEFTGSSYNEQFF.

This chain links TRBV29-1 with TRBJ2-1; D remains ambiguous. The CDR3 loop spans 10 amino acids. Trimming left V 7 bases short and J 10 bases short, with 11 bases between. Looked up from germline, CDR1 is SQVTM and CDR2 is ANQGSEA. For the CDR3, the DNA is TGCAGCGGTGCCTCCGGCGAGCAGTTCTTC. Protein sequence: CSGASGEQFF.

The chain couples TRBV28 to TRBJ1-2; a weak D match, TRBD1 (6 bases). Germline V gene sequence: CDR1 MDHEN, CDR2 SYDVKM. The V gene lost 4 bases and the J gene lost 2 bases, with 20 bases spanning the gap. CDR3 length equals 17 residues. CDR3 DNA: TGTGCCAGCAGTTCCCTCTTTTGGGGGGGCGGCAACTATGGCTACACCTTC. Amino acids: CASSSLFWGGGNYGYTF.

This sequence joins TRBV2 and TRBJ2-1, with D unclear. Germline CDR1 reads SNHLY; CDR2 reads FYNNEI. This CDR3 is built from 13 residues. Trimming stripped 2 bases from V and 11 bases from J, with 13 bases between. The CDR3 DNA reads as TGTGCCAGCAGTGAACGATTGGTGGGTAAGCAGTTCTTC. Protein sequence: CASSERLVGKQFF.

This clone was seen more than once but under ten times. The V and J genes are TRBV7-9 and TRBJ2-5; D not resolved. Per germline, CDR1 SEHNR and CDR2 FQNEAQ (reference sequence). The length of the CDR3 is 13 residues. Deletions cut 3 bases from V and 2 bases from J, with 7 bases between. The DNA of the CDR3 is TGTGCCAGCAGCTTTGGAGTACAAGAGACCCAGTACTTC. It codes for CASSFGVQETQYF.

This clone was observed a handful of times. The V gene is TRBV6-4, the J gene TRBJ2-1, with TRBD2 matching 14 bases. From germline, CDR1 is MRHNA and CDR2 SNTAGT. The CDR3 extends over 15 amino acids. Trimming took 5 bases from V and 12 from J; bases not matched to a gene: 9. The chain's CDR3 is CASSTGTSGSSGQFF. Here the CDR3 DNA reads TGTGCCAGCAGTACCGGGACTAGCGGGAGTTCTGGGCAGTTCTTC.

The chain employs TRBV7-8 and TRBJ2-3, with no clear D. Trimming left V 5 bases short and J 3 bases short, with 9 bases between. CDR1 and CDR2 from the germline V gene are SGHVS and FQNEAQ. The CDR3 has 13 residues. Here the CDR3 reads CASSPRLTDTQYF. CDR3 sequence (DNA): TGTGCCAGCAGCCCAAGATTAACAGATACGCAGTATTTT.